This TCR beta chain comes out of a study of CD8 T cells in Susac syndrome. CD8+ and CD4+ T cells from blood underwent TCR beta sequencing. The RNA input was roughly 0.45 to 1 ug, and it was reverse transcribed with random hexamers. Amplification of TCR beta CDR3 used immunoSEQ multiplex PCR across 54 Vbeta and 13 Jbeta. One entry per CDR3 protein, called by TCRdb with MiXCR from the immunoSEQ multiplex PCR reads. Among 200,000 to 250,000 distinct CDR3 sequences listed, about 95% were seen once. The CDR3 has 11 amino acids. Trimming removed 3 bases from V and 7 bases from J, with 7 bases in between. Germline CDR1 reads SNHLY; CDR2 reads FYNNEI.

Sequencing was carried out using CD4+ T cells from PBMCs. The chain is built from TRBV2 and TRBJ2-7; no clear D. The clonotype originates from a human donor with multiple sclerosis. The CDR3 here is CASSELLEQYF. CDR3 nucleotides: TGTGCCAGCAGTGAGTTGCTTGAGCAGTACTTC.